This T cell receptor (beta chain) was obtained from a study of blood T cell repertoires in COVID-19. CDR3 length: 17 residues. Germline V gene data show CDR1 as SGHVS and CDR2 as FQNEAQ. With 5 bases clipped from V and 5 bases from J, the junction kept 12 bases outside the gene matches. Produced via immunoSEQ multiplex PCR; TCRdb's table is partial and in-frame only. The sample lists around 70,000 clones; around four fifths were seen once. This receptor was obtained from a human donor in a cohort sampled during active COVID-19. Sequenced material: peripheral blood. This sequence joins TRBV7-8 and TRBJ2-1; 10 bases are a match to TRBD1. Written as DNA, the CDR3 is TGTGCCAGCAGCCGTCCCGGGACAGGGGACATCCACAATGAGCAGTTCTTC. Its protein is CASSRPGTGDIHNEQFF.